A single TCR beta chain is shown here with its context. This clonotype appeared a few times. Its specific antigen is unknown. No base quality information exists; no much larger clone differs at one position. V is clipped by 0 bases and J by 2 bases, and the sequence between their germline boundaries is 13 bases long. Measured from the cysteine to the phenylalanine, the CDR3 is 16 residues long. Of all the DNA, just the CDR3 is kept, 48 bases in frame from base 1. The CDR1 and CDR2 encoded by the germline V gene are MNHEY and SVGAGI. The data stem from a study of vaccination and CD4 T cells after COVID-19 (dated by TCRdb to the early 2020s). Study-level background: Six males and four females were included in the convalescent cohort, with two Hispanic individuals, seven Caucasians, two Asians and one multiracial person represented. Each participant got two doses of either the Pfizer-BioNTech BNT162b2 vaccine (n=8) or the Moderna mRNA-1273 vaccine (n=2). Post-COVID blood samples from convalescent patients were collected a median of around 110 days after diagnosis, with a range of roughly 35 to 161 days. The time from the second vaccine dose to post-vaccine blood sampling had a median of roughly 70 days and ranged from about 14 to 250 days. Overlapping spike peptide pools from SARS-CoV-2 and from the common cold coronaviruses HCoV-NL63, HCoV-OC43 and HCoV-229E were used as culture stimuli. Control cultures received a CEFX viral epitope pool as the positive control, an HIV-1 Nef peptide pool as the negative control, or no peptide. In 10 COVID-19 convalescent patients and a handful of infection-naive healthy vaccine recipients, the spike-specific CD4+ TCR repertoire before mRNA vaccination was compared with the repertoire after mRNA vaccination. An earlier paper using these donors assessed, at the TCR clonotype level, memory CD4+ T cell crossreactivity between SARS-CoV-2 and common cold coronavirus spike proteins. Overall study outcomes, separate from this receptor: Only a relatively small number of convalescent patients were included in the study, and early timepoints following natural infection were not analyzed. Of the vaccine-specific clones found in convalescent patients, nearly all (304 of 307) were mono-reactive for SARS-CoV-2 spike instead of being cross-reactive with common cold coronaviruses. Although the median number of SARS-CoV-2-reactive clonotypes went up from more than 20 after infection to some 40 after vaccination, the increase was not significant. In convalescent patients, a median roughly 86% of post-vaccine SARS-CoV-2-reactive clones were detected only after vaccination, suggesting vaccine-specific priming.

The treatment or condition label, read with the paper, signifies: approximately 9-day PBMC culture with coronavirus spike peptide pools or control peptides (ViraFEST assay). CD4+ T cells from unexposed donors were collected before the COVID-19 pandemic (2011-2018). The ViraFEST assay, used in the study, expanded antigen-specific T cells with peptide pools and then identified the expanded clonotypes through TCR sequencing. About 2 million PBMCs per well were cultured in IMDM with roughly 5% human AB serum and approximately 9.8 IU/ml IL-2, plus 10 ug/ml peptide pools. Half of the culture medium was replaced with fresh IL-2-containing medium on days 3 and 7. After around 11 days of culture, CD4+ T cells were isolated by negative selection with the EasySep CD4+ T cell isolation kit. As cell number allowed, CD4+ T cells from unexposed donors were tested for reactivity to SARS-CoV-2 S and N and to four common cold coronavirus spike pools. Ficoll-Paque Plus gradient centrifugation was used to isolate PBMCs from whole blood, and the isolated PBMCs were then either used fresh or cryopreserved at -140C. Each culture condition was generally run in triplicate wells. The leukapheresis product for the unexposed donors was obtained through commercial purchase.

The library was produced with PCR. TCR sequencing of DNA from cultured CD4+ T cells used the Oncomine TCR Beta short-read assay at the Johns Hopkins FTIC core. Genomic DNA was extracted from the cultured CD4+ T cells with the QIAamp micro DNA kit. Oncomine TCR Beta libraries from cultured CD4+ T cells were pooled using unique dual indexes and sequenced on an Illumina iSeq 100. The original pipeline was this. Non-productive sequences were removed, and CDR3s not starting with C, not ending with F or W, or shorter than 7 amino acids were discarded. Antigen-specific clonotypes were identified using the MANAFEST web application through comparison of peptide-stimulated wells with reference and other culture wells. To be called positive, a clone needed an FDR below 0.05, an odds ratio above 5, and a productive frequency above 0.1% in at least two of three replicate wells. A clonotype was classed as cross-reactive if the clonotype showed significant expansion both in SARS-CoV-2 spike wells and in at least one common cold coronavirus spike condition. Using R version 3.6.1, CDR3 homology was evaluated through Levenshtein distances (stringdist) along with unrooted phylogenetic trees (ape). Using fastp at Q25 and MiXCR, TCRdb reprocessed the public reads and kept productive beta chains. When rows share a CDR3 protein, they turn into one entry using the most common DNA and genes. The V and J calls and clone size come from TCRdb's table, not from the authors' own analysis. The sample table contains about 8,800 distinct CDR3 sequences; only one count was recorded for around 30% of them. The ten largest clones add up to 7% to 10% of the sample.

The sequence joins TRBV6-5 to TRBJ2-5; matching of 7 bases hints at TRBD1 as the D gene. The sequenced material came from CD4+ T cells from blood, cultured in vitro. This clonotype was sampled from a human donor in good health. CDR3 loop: CASSYSLQGRQETQYF. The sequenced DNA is TGTGCCAGCAGTTACTCGTTACAGGGGAGGCAAGAGACCCAGTACTTC.